This T cell receptor beta chain comes out of a study of type 1 and type 2 diabetes patients. Study-level information: From PBMCs, CD4+ and CD8+ T cells were isolated by magnetic microbeads. A total of 15 million to 20 million paired-end reads came from the whole study.

In its sample, this clonotype was seen a few times. Antigen: not known. Study results and limitations: Groups were not age- or gender-matched, which may bias interpretation.

The PCR template was genomic DNA. A primer set of 30 forward and 13 reverse primers amplified the CDR3. TCRdb re-derived calls from the multiplex PCR reads in MiXCR, one entry per CDR3 protein. In the table there are 250,000 or so distinct CDR3 sequences, 47% of which are singletons. The CDR3 is 17 amino acids. Germline V gene lookup returns CDR1 WNHNN and CDR2 SYGVQD (reference sequence). V lost 2 bases to trimming and J lost 0 bases, with 14 bases between them. Sequenced sample: peripheral blood mononuclear cells (PBMCs). The V gene is TRBV10-1, the J gene TRBJ2-1, with D perhaps assigned TRBD1 or TRBD2 (5 bases each). This receptor was identified in a man younger than 35 with type 2 diabetes. The CDR3 DNA reads as TGCGCCAGCAGTGAGATCGGGGCACCAAGCTCCTACAATGAGCAGTTCTTC. It encodes CASSEIGAPSSYNEQFF.